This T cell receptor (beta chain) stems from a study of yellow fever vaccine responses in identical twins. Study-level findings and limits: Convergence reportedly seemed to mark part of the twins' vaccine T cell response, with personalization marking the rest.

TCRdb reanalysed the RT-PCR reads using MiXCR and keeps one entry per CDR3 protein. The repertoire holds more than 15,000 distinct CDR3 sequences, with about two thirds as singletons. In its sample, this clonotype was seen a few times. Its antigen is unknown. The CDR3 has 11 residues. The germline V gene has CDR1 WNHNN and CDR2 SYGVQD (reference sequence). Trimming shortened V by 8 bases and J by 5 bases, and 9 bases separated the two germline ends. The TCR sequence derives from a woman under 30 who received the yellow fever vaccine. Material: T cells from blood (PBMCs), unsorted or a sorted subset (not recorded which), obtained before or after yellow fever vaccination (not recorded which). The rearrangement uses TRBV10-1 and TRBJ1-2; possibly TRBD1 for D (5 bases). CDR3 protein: CASGDGYGYTF. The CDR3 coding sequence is TGCGCCAGCGGGGACGGGTATGGCTACACCTTC.